This T cell receptor beta chain emerged from a study of T cells in Graves' hyperthyroidism and ophthalmopathy. The V gene end was trimmed by 3 bases and the J gene end by 3 bases; junction bases not matched to a gene: 4. The CDR3 is 15 residues long. Germline CDR1 reads SGHAT; CDR2 reads FQNNGV. Criteria for exclusion of patients were uncontrolled infection, other autoimmune disease, pregnancy or lactation. Fresh peripheral blood, roughly 10 ml, was the source of the PBMCs. TCR beta CDR3 sequences were amplified from RNA transcripts. RT-PCR in the first round (using the HTBI primer set) targeted the TCR CDR3. TCRdb analysed the multiplex PCR reads with MiXCR anew, one entry per CDR3 protein. The sample lists about 590,000 distinct CDR3 sequences, over 12% occurring once. Regarding the study as a whole: Ophthalmopathy was identified by the model a median about 6.8 months ahead of onset.

This clonotype was detected ten times or more. Its antigen remains unknown. The rearrangement joins TRBV11-2 to TRBJ2-7; 11 bases agree with TRBD2. Sequencing was carried out using blood. The source of this sequence is a woman aged 18-30 years with Graves' ophthalmopathy. The CDR3 protein is CASSLVLAGGYEQYF. The CDR3 DNA sequence: TGTGCCAGCAGCTTGGTCCTAGCGGGAGGCTACGAGCAGTACTTC.